This T cell receptor beta chain was identified during a study of blood T cell repertoires in COVID-19. The overall study: Material from acute and convalescent COVID-19 was sourced from the United States, Italy and Spain. T cells, B-cell-depleted T cells, or PBMCs supplied cDNA or gDNA.

Authors' methods: Estimated nucleated cell counts came from reference gene primer amplification. Some clones are missing from TCRdb's copy, which holds only in-frame ones; the method was immunoSEQ multiplex PCR. From that table come the V and J calls and clone size; the DNA was used to work out D and trimming. This table has more than 80,000 clones, roughly four fifths appearing once. CDR1 LGHDT and CDR2 YNNKEL come from the germline V gene (reference sequence). V was cut by 4 bases and J by 8 bases, with 8 bases left in between. The CDR3 spans 12 residues. This clone was picked up a small number of times.

This TCR was recovered from a man in his fifties with active or convalescent COVID-19. This chain links TRBV3-1 (or the pseudogene TRBV3-2) with TRBJ1-4; no definite D call. Sequences were obtained from peripheral blood. CDR3 DNA sequence: TGTGCCAGCAGCCTCTCAGCGGAAAAACTGTTTTTT. It yields the protein CASSLSAEKLFF.